Below, 27 T cell receptor beta chains from the same sample are listed, as sequenced in a study of blood T cell repertoires in COVID-19. Sequencing used immunoSEQ multiplex PCR; TCRdb keeps in-frame clones, though not all of them. This sample carries roughly 160,000 clones, over 80% of them seen once, and the ten largest clones take around 3.9%. Sequencing was performed on peripheral blood. The receptors originated from a woman aged 60-75 years who had recovered from COVID-19.

This rearrangement joins TRBV27 to TRBJ1-6; 9 bases align to TRBD1. With 5 bases clipped from V and 9 bases from J, the junction kept 8 bases outside the gene matches. The CDR3 consists of 15 residues. CDR1 and CDR2 from the germline V gene are MNHEY and SMNVEV (reference sequence). CDR3 sequence reads: CASSPAWTGASPLHF. CDR3 DNA sequence: TGTGCCAGCAGTCCCGCATGGACAGGGGCTTCACCCCTCCACTTT.

The genes are TRBV12-3 or TRBV12-4 and TRBJ1-1, with TRBD1 identical over 8 bases. This CDR3 has 13 amino acids. The V gene end was trimmed by 6 bases and the J gene end by 8 bases; junction bases not matched to a gene: 8. The CDR3 bases are TGTGCCAGCAGCTACACAGGGGGTATCGAAGCTTTCTTT. Amino acids: CASSYTGGIEAFF.

In this sample, this clone turned up once. The CDR3 nucleotides are TGTGCCAGCAGCGTAGGGAGCGTCAGCACAGATACGCAGTATTTT. Translating gives CASSVGSVSTDTQYF. The chain joins TRBV9 to TRBJ2-3, with D unresolved. Germline V lookup: CDR1 SGDLS, CDR2 YYNGEE. Trimming removed 0 bases at V and 0 bases at J, with 8 bases between. CDR3 length equals 15 residues.

This chain uses TRBV18 with TRBJ2-3; 10 positions agree with TRBD1. The CDR3 loop spans 14 amino acids. Losses at the gene ends were 3 bases for V and 4 bases for J; bases not matched to a gene: 1. CDR1 and CDR2 (germline): KGHSH, LQKENI. The CDR3 loop is CASSPTGGADTQYF. The CDR3 nucleotides read TGTGCCAGCTCACCGACAGGGGGCGCAGATACGCAGTATTTT.

The J gene is TRBJ2-3, the V gene TRBV10-1, with D hard to call. Germline V gives CDR1 WNHNN, CDR2 SYGVQD (reference sequence). The CDR3 sequence is 16 residues long. V was pared by 0 bases and J by 0 bases, with 10 bases between. CDR3 nucleotide sequence: TGCGCCAGCAGTGAGTCGGGCTACCCCAGCACAGATACGCAGTATTTT. It yields the protein CASSESGYPSTDTQYF.

This clone was picked up one time. J is TRBJ1-5 and V is TRBV18; D may be TRBD1 (5 bases). The CDR3 extends over 14 amino acids. V was shortened by 2 bases and J by 5 bases, with 10 bases between the two germline ends. The germline gives CDR1 KGHSH, CDR2 LQKENI. CDR3 nucleotide sequence: TGTGCCAGCTCACCAGGAGGGGCGGATCAGCCCCAGCATTTT. Translating it yields CASSPGGADQPQHF.

This clone was seen only a few times. The chain employs TRBV19 and TRBJ1-2, with 9 bases that match TRBD1. Trimming took 5 bases from V and 4 from J; bases not matched to a gene: 5. The CDR3 loop spans 14 amino acids. CDR1 and CDR2 (germline): LNHDA, SQIVND (reference sequence). The CDR3 protein is CASSFPGQGYGYTF. In nucleotides, the CDR3 is TGTGCCAGTAGTTTTCCGGGACAGGGCTATGGCTACACCTTC.

For the CDR3, the DNA is TGTGCCAGCTCACCAGGGTGGACTGGGCACTACGAGCAGTACTTC. Translated: CASSPGWTGHYEQYF. This chain links TRBV18 with TRBJ2-7, with a tentative D call TRBD2 (5 bases). V was shortened by 2 bases and J by 3 bases, with 14 bases between the two germline ends. This CDR3 region has 15 residues. Looked up from germline, CDR1 is KGHSH and CDR2 is LQKENI. Full variable domain (missing parts from reference TRBV18 and TRBJ2-7): NAGVMQNPRHLVRRRGQEARLRCSPMKGHSHVYWYRQLPEEGLKFMVYLQKENIIDESGMPKERFSAEFPKEGPSILRIQQVVRGDSAAYFCASSPGWTGHYEQYFGPGTRLTVT.

This chain uses TRBV5-4 with TRBJ2-5, with 10 positions matching TRBD2. CDR3 size: 16 residues. Unmatched junction bases numbered 8, after V lost 0 bases and J lost 6 bases. Germline V gene data show CDR1 as SGHNT and CDR2 as YYREEE (reference sequence). The CDR3 coding sequence is TGTGCCAGCAGCTTGGGGAGGCTAGCGGGGGTTCAGACCCAGTACTTC. Residues: CASSLGRLAGVQTQYF.

As for this clone: One junction end disagrees with the germline gene, perhaps due to a read error. The chain combines TRBV6-6 with TRBJ1-2; 7 positions match TRBD1. CDR1 and CDR2 (germline): MNHNY, SVGAGI (reference sequence). This CDR3 contains 13 residues. The CDR3 nucleotides are TGTGCCAGCAGAGACAGGGCCCTGATTGCGTTTGCCTTC. It is translated as CASRDRALIAFAF.

V gene TRBV7-2 combines with J gene TRBJ1-1; D uncertain. This CDR3 region has 13 residues. Between the trimmed V and J ends, which lost 0 bases and 3 bases, there was a span of 5 bases. Germline CDR1 is SGHTA and CDR2 is FQGNSA. CDR3 sequence: CASSLAEDTEAFF. CDR3 nucleotides: TGTGCCAGCAGCTTAGCGGAGGACACTGAAGCTTTCTTT. The variable domain in full, completed from reference TRBV7-2 and TRBJ1-1, reads GAGVSQSPSNKVTEKGKDVELRCDPISGHTALYWYRQSLGQGLEFLIYFQGNSAPDKSGLPSDRFSAERTGGSVSTLTIQRTQQEDSAVYLCASSLAEDTEAFFGQGTRLTVV.

J is TRBJ2-7 and V is TRBV9; TRBD1 matches at 8 bases. The germline V gene has CDR1 SGDLS and CDR2 YYNGEE. The V segment lost 3 bases and the J segment 4 bases; nucleotides outside the gene matches: 9. The CDR3 loop spans 15 amino acids. The chain's CDR3 is CASSAAVQGGYEQYF. The CDR3 DNA reads TGTGCCAGCAGCGCCGCGGTACAGGGGGGATACGAGCAGTACTTC.

A few counts support this clone. The chain uses TRBV3-1 (or the pseudogene TRBV3-2) and TRBJ1-3; TRBD1 is a possible D gene (5 bases). The V gene lost 8 bases and the J gene lost 0 bases, with 11 bases spanning the gap. CDR1 and CDR2 (germline): LGHDT, YNNKEL (reference sequence). CDR3 size: 14 residues. The CDR3 loop reads CASSSQGSGNTIYF. In DNA, the CDR3 is TGTGCCAGCTCCTCCCAGGGCTCTGGAAACACCATATATTTT.

The CDR3 coding sequence is TGTGCCAGCAGCTTAATGACAGCACCCTACAATGAGCAGTTCTTC. Its translation: CASSLMTAPYNEQFF. The rearrangement uses TRBV7-8 and TRBJ2-1, with D possibly TRBD1 on 5 matching bases. V gave up 2 bases and J gave up 2 bases, with 10 bases separating them. CDR1 and CDR2 from the germline V gene are SGHVS and FQNEAQ. The length of the CDR3 is 15 residues.

This clone showed up just once. The chain couples TRBV24-1 to TRBJ1-5; no clear D. The V and J ends lost 0 bases and 2 bases respectively, with 4 bases between them. CDR3 length equals 14 residues. CDR1 and CDR2 (germline): KGHDR, SFDVKD. The CDR3 DNA follows: TGTGCCACCAGTGATTTGTCCGGCAATCAGCCCCAGCATTTT. As protein: CATSDLSGNQPQHF.

The genes are TRBV10-3 and TRBJ2-3, with TRBD2 matching 7 bases. The CDR3 loop spans 15 amino acids. Trimming cost V 7 bases and J 6 bases; bases outside gene matches: 13. Germline assignment: CDR1 ENHRY and CDR2 SYGVKD. This chain's CDR3 is CAITASGGRGDTQYF. The CDR3 nucleotides read TGTGCCATCACCGCTAGCGGCGGACGCGGCGATACGCAGTATTTT.

This clone was counted once. The rearrangement links TRBV6-2 or TRBV6-3 to TRBJ1-2, with 10 bases aligning to TRBD1. The J segment lost 4 bases and the V segment lost 5 bases, leaving 4 bases of the junction unmatched. Per germline, CDR1 MNHEY and CDR2 SVGEGT. CDR3 length: 14 residues. DNA of the CDR3: TGTGCCAGCAGTGGACAGGGGGTAGTCTATGGCTACACCTTC. Translated: CASSGQGVVYGYTF.

With regard to this clone: At the DNA level, this CDR3 is encoded by other sequences in the same sample as well. The chain carries TRBV19 and TRBJ2-5; TRBD2 is a possible D gene (5 bases). This CDR3 has 13 residues. Deletions cut 4 bases from V and 4 bases from J, with 10 bases between. The germline gives CDR1 LNHDA, CDR2 SQIVND (reference sequence). The CDR3 DNA sequence: TGTGCCAGTAGTAAGGCGGGCCTAGAGACCCAGTACTTC. It yields the protein CASSKAGLETQYF.

The CDR3 protein is CASSQGGGIREQYF. The CDR3 region has the DNA TGCGCCAGCAGCCAAGGGGGGGGAATTAGGGAGCAGTACTTC. V usage is TRBV4-1 and J usage is TRBJ2-7, with 7 nucleotides matching TRBD2. CDR1 and CDR2 (germline): MGHRA, YSYEKL. After removal of 1 base from V and 7 bases from J, the junction contained 7 bases not matched to a gene. The CDR3 consists of 14 residues.

This clone appeared once. As DNA, the CDR3 is TGCGCCAGCAGCTTTGGACGGCAGGGGAACACTGAAGCTTTCTTT. Translating gives CASSFGRQGNTEAFF. The genes are TRBV5-1 and TRBJ1-1; D is possibly TRBD1 (5 bases). V lost 2 bases and J lost 1, with 12 bases in between. Germline V lookup: CDR1 SGHRS, CDR2 YFSETQ. The CDR3 is made up of 15 amino acids.

The DNA for the CDR3 is TGTGTCAGAAGCTTAGGCCCGGGACAGCCAGAGGAGGCAACTAATGAAAAACTGTTTTTT. The encoded protein is CVRSLGPGQPEEATNEKLFF. The chain links TRBV7-5 to TRBJ1-4; the D segment call TRBD1 is taken from the table without a DNA check. TRBV7-5 is labeled a pseudogene. The CDR3 loop spans 20 amino acids.

J is TRBJ1-1 and V is TRBV19; 7 nucleotides agree with TRBD1. The CDR3 covers 17 residues. Trimming at V came to 4 bases and at J to 0 bases, leaving 11 bases not matched to a gene. The germline gives CDR1 LNHDA, CDR2 SQIVND (reference sequence). The CDR3 spells CASSTISGTAMNTEAFF. CDR3 nucleotides: TGTGCCAGTAGTACGATCTCCGGGACAGCGATGAACACTGAAGCTTTCTTT.

This clone appeared once. The chain carries TRBV19 and TRBJ1-6, with a possible D match to TRBD1 (5 bases). Germline V gene sequence: CDR1 LNHDA, CDR2 SQIVND (reference sequence). V was pared by 5 bases and J by 7 bases, with 9 bases between. CDR3 length equals 13 residues. CDR3 in amino acids: CASSDRQNSPLHF. CDR3 DNA sequence: TGTGCCAGTAGTGACAGACAGAATTCACCCCTCCACTTT.

A word on this clone: This specimen includes other DNA sequences encoding the same CDR3. The chain uses TRBV28 and TRBJ1-5, with a possible D match to TRBD1 (5 bases). CDR3 size: 15 residues. V lost 5 bases, J lost 1 base, and 12 bases lay in between. Germline V lookup: CDR1 MDHEN, CDR2 SYDVKM. CDR3 region: CASSPGGASNQPQHF. DNA for the CDR3: TGTGCCAGCAGTCCCGGCGGGGCCAGCAATCAGCCCCAGCATTTT.

The chain couples TRBV12-3 or TRBV12-4 to TRBJ1-2; D gene ambiguous. The CDR3 loop spans 13 amino acids. V lost 3 bases and J 4 bases, leaving 9 bases between the germline ends. The CDR3 sequence: CASSFGIIYGYTF. Written as DNA, the CDR3 is TGTGCCAGCAGTTTCGGTATAATCTATGGCTACACCTTC.

The rearrangement links TRBV9 to TRBJ2-1, with 12 bases matching TRBD2. Unmatched junction bases numbered 2, after V lost 1 base and J lost 9 bases. This CDR3 region has 14 residues. Germline lookup yields CDR1 SGDLS and CDR2 YYNGEE. The CDR3 region has the DNA TGTGCCAGCAGCGTACGGACTAGCGGGGTTGAGCAGTTCTTC. This gives the protein CASSVRTSGVEQFF.

This sequence joins TRBV4-1 and TRBJ2-3; 11 bases are shared with TRBD2. Germline trimming cut 4 bases from V and 4 bases from J; bases unmatched to any gene: 7. CDR1 MGHRA and CDR2 YSYEKL come from the germline V gene. The CDR3 has 16 residues. CDR3 DNA: TGCGCCAGCAGCCCGCGCATAGCGGGGGGGCCAGATACGCAGTATTTT. Translating gives CASSPRIAGGPDTQYF.